This T cell receptor (beta chain) is drawn from a study of T cell clonality in common variable immunodeficiency. This CDR3 contains 15 residues. The germline V gene has CDR1 SEHNR and CDR2 FQNEAQ (reference sequence). J was trimmed by 5 bases and V by 4 bases; bases with no gene match: 6. On this clone: The CDR3 end lies 3 residues beyond the end of the read and is filled in from the germline J gene.

Using immunoSEQ multiplex PCR, the repertoire was profiled, and TCRdb retains in-frame clones only, with some absent. There are about 37,000 clones in the sample, none observed a single time. The V call is TRBV7-9, the J call TRBJ2-1; 9 positions match TRBD1. This TCR came from a person aged 18-70 years in good health. The specimen was peripheral blood mononuclear cells. The CDR3 sequence: CASSSGTGTNNEQFF. The DNA read from the CDR3 is TGTGCCAGCAGCTCCGGGACAGGGACTAACAATGAG. The variable domain in full, completed from reference TRBV7-9 and TRBJ2-1, reads DTGVSQNPRHKITKRGQNVTFRCDPISEHNRLYWYRQTLGQGPEFLTYFQNEAQLEKSRLLSDRFSAERPKGSFSTLEIQRTEQGDSAMYLCASSSGTGTNNEQFFGPGTRLTVL.